These 17 T cell receptor beta chains were all obtained from the same sample, sequenced in a study of siplizumab effects on memory and regulatory T cells. Data came from immunoSEQ multiplex PCR; TCRdb stores just in-frame clones and leaves some out. The sample includes approximately 100,000 clones, roughly 95% of them seen just once. Sequencing was done on a sample of non-Treg CD4+ T cells sorted from blood. The receptors were gathered from a human donor in good health.

V usage is TRBV18 and J usage is TRBJ1-6, with a tentative D call TRBD1 (5 bases). Germline V gene data show CDR1 as KGHSH and CDR2 as LQKENI. This CDR3 has 16 amino acids. The ends were cut back, 2 bases at V and 8 bases at J, with 16 bases in the middle. CDR3: CASSPLNRSGYSPLHF. DNA for the CDR3: TGTGCCAGCTCACCATTGAACAGGAGCGGCTATTCACCCCTCCACTTT.

This chain uses TRBV19 with TRBJ1-1, with 9 bases fitting TRBD1. CDR1 is LNHDA and CDR2 is SQIVND in the germline V gene (reference sequence). This CDR3 is built from 13 residues. After removal of 6 bases from V and 5 bases from J, the junction contained 4 bases not matched to a gene. In DNA form, the CDR3 reads TGTGCCAGTAGCCTGACAGGGGGGACTGAAGCTTTCTTT. Encoded protein: CASSLTGGTEAFF.

The chain combines TRBV7-9 with TRBJ2-5; maybe TRBD2 (6 bases). CDR1 and CDR2 (germline): SEHNR, FQNEAQ (reference sequence). The CDR3 has 14 residues. Trimming took 4 bases from V and 5 from J, leaving 14 bases between them. CDR3 protein: CASSSRGLGETQYF. The CDR3, as DNA: TGTGCCAGCAGCTCGCGGGGACTGGGGGAGACCCAGTACTTC.

The chain links TRBV2 to TRBJ2-3; 9 bases are shared with TRBD2. The V segment lost 5 bases and the J segment 2 bases; nucleotides outside the gene matches: 8. This CDR3 comprises 16 residues. Germline CDR1 SNHLY, CDR2 FYNNEI. CDR3 bases: TGTGCCAGCAGTCTTCTAGCGGGGTCATCCACAGATACGCAGTATTTT. Amino acids: CASSLLAGSSTDTQYF.

The CDR3 loop is CASTSLAGGSYEQYF. The CDR3 DNA reads as TGCGCCAGCACCTCACTAGCGGGGGGATCCTACGAGCAGTACTTC. This chain uses TRBV5-1 with TRBJ2-7; TRBD2 matches at 12 bases. This CDR3 has 15 residues. V shed 6 bases and J 1 base; nucleotides not matched to a gene: 5. Germline CDR1 is SGHRS and CDR2 is YFSETQ. Combining the CDR3 with reference TRBV5-1 and TRBJ2-7 gives the whole variable domain KAGVTQTPRYLIKTRGQQVTLSCSPISGHRSVSWYQQTPGQGLQFLFEYFSETQRNKGNFPGRFSGRQFSNSRSEMNVSTLELGDSALYLCASTSLAGGSYEQYFGPGTRLTVT.

CDR3 sequence: CASSMGQGNSPLHF. CDR3 DNA sequence: TGTGCCAGCAGCATGGGACAGGGTAATTCACCCCTCCACTTT. This chain links TRBV9 with TRBJ1-6; 9 bases align to TRBD1. The ends lost 4 bases at V and 6 bases at J; junction bases unmatched: 2. The CDR3 length is 14 residues. The germline gives CDR1 SGDLS, CDR2 YYNGEE.

The chain combines TRBV13 with TRBJ1-1; no clear D. The CDR3 length is 13 residues. Germline V gene data show CDR1 as PRHDT and CDR2 as FYEKMQ (reference sequence). The V end lost 3 bases, the J end lost 1 base, and 6 bases lay between the germline ends. CDR3 sequence reads: CASSFKRNTEAFF. The CDR3 DNA reads TGTGCCAGCAGCTTCAAAAGGAACACTGAAGCTTTCTTT.

This chain links TRBV20-1 with TRBJ2-3; D gene unclear. This CDR3 spans 11 amino acids. Germline V gene sequence: CDR1 DFQATT, CDR2 SNEGSKA (reference sequence). Trimming removed 5 bases from V and 0 bases from J, with 3 bases in between. Here the CDR3 DNA reads TGCAGTGCTCCTAGCACAGATACGCAGTATTTT. Translation: CSAPSTDTQYF.

The chain is built from TRBV20-1 and TRBJ2-1; D is uncertain. V dropped 5 bases and J dropped 6 bases, with 8 bases sitting between them. The germline V gene encodes CDR1 DFQATT and CDR2 SNEGSKA (reference sequence). The CDR3 contains 11 residues. The CDR3 DNA reads as TGCAGTGCTTCCCTAGTCAATGAGCAGTTCTTC. Protein: CSASLVNEQFF.

V gene TRBV14 combines with J gene TRBJ2-5, with D maybe TRBD1 (6 bases). CDR1 SGHDN and CDR2 FVKESK come from the germline V gene. This CDR3 has 13 amino acids. The germline V and J ends were trimmed by 6 bases and 5 bases, with 13 bases remaining between them. The CDR3 loop is CASRGAGVETQYF. In DNA form, the CDR3 reads TGTGCCAGCAGAGGGGCAGGGGTGGAGACCCAGTACTTC.

This clone was recorded once. CDR3 amino acids: CASTRGQGGEQYF. The DNA for the CDR3 is TGTGCCAGCACTAGGGGACAGGGGGGAGAGCAGTACTTC. The chain joins TRBV6-6 to TRBJ2-7; 11 bases align to TRBD1. The germline CDR1 and CDR2 sequences are MNHNY and SVGAGI (reference sequence). The CDR3 consists of 13 residues. With 7 bases clipped from V and 7 bases from J, the junction kept 6 bases outside the gene matches.

The V gene is TRBV5-1, the J gene TRBJ2-7; a possible D gene is TRBD1 (6 bases). The CDR3 sequence is 15 residues long. Trimming shortened V by 0 bases and J by 4 bases, and 14 bases separated the two germline ends. Germline loops: CDR1 SGHRS, CDR2 YFSETQ. CDR3 sequence reads: CASSLVVGAAYEQYF. Written as DNA, the CDR3 is TGCGCCAGCAGCTTGGTGGTGGGGGCAGCATACGAGCAGTACTTC.

V is TRBV7-3 and J is TRBJ2-3, with unresolved D. Between the trimmed V and J ends, which lost 3 bases and 0 bases, there was a span of 10 bases. CDR1 is SGHTA, CDR2 FQGTGA, per germline. There are 15 residues in the CDR3. CDR3 amino acids: CASSFTALSTDTQYF. Here the CDR3 DNA reads TGTGCCAGCAGCTTCACAGCCCTGAGCACAGATACGCAGTATTTT.

The J gene is TRBJ1-1, the V gene TRBV7-6; no clear D. Per the germline V gene, CDR1 is SGHVS and CDR2 is FNYEAQ. V lost 1 base, J lost 7 bases, and 4 bases lay in between. The CDR3 loop spans 11 amino acids. The CDR3 region is CASSLGDEAFF. CDR3 DNA sequence: TGTGCCAGCAGCTTAGGGGATGAAGCTTTCTTT.

The genes are TRBV19 and TRBJ2-2, with a possible D match to TRBD1 (6 bases). In germline, CDR1 is LNHDA, CDR2 SQIVND (reference sequence). Trimming took off 8 bases at V and 4 bases at J, with 23 bases between the two ends. The CDR3 totals 17 residues. The CDR3, as DNA: TGTGCCAGTCGGGGAGAAAAACAGGGACGGTTCACCGGGGAGCTGTTTTTT. Protein: CASRGEKQGRFTGELFF.

The chain couples TRBV6-6 to TRBJ2-7; no reliable D call. Germline CDR1 is MNHNY and CDR2 is SVGAGI (reference sequence). V was clipped by 0 bases and J by 6 bases, with 18 bases between them. The CDR3 consists of 16 residues. CDR3 sequence: CASSYSLGSFALEQYF. In DNA, the CDR3 is TGTGCCAGCAGTTACTCGTTGGGCAGCTTCGCCCTCGAGCAGTACTTC.

The chain is built from TRBV7-8 and TRBJ1-2, with 7 bases fitting TRBD1. The CDR3 totals 14 residues. Germline V CDR1 and CDR2: SGHVS, FQNEAQ. The J segment lost 3 bases and the V segment lost 1 base, leaving 2 bases of the junction unmatched. CDR3 protein: CASSLVDRDYGYTF. CDR3 nucleotides: TGTGCCAGCAGCTTAGTCGACAGGGACTATGGCTACACCTTC.